The clone carrying this T cell receptor (beta chain) was detected once. Naive CD8 cells were CD45RO-negative, positively selected for CCR7, excluding terminally differentiated effector memory CD45RA+ cells. The record originates from a study of shared clonotypes between healthy human individuals. The method was immunoSEQ multiplex PCR; TCRdb's version includes in-frame clones alone and lacks a portion of them. This sample has around 2,000,000 clones, with approximately 94% found just once. The CDR3 extends over 17 amino acids. Looked up from germline, CDR1 is MNHEY and CDR2 is SMNVEV (reference sequence). The V segment lost 6 bases and the J segment 5 bases; nucleotides outside the gene matches: 15.

J is TRBJ2-7 and V is TRBV27, with 11 bases lining up with TRBD1. The receptor was derived from a young man in good health. Some clones in this sample may be carry-over from other donors' samples. The sequencing sample was made of naive CD8+ T cells from PBMCs. The CDR3 nucleotides are TGTGCCAGCAGCAAGGACAGGGGGCAACTAGCGGTCCACGAGCAGTACTTC. This translates into CASSKDRGQLAVHEQYF.